What follows are 30 T cell receptor beta chains derived from one specimen sequenced in a study of cytomegalovirus exposure and HLA in healthy donors. The table came from immunoSEQ multiplex PCR; TCRdb's copy has only in-frame clones and leaves some out. This table has tens of thousands of clones, 88% appearing once. Sequencing used PBMCs. The origin of the receptors is a woman in her 30s in good health and CMV-seronegative.

The V call is TRBV12-5, the J call TRBJ2-1; 7 nucleotides align to TRBD1. This CDR3 is built from 17 residues. The ends lost 0 bases at V and 0 bases at J; junction bases unmatched: 5. Germline V CDR1 and CDR2: LGHNT, FRNRAP. The chain's CDR3 is CASGLVQGPSSYNEQFF. DNA of the CDR3: TGTGCTAGTGGTTTGGTACAGGGGCCGAGCTCCTACAATGAGCAGTTCTTC.

The J gene is TRBJ2-5, the V gene TRBV5-1; 9 positions match TRBD1. This CDR3 contains 15 residues. The germline CDR1 and CDR2 sequences are SGHRS and YFSETQ. J was trimmed by 4 bases and V by 0 bases; bases with no gene match: 4. The CDR3 region is CASSLATGGRETQYF. DNA for the CDR3: TGCGCCAGCAGCTTGGCAACAGGGGGCCGAGAGACCCAGTACTTC.

This clone was seen a handful of times. The chain recombines TRBV10-1 with TRBJ2-7; TRBD1 agrees at 8 bases. The CDR3 has 16 residues. Germline CDR1 reads WNHNN; CDR2 reads SYGVQD (reference sequence). The trim removed 2 bases at V and 2 bases at J, leaving 8 bases unmatched. The CDR3 spells CASSEAPGQAPYEQYF. The CDR3 DNA reads as TGCGCCAGCAGTGAGGCCCCGGGACAGGCGCCCTACGAGCAGTACTTC.

V and J are TRBV5-1 and TRBJ1-4; 8 positions match TRBD1. CDR1 SGHRS and CDR2 YFSETQ come from the germline V gene. The CDR3 length is 17 residues. After removal of 0 bases from V and 3 bases from J, the junction contained 7 bases not matched to a gene. CDR3 coding DNA: TGCGCCAGCAGCTTGGGCAGGGGGCCGTTGGCTAATGAAAAACTGTTTTTT. Residues: CASSLGRGPLANEKLFF. The full variable domain, with the rest looked up from reference TRBV5-1 and TRBJ1-4, is KAGVTQTPRYLIKTRGQQVTLSCSPISGHRSVSWYQQTPGQGLQFLFEYFSETQRNKGNFPGRFSGRQFSNSRSEMNVSTLELGDSALYLCASSLGRGPLANEKLFFGSGTQLSVL.

The chain has TRBV13 and TRBJ1-1; TRBD1 is a possible D gene (6 bases). From germline, CDR1 is PRHDT and CDR2 FYEKMQ (reference sequence). This CDR3 region has 14 residues. With 5 bases removed from V and 6 bases from J, the gap between germline ends came to 16 bases. CDR3: CASSRGGSSPEAFF. The CDR3 DNA is TGTGCCAGCAGCCGGGGGGGCTCTTCCCCTGAAGCTTTCTTT.

This chain links TRBV28 with TRBJ2-1, with 7 bases identical to TRBD1. Germline CDR1 and CDR2: MDHEN and SYDVKM. V shed 6 bases and J 7 bases; nucleotides not matched to a gene: 12. The CDR3 sequence is 15 residues long. CDR3 sequence (DNA): TGTGCCAGCAGCCCAGGGACAGAGAGGTTGAATGAGCAGTTCTTC. Protein: CASSPGTERLNEQFF.

The chain recombines TRBV5-1 with TRBJ2-1; perhaps TRBD2 as D (5 bases). V shed 4 bases and J shed 4 bases, with 33 bases lying between them. CDR3 length: 21 residues. Germline CDR1 SGHRS, CDR2 YFSETQ. CDR3 residues: CASSTPGVVVAGGEDYNEQFF. The CDR3 nucleotides are TGCGCCAGCAGCACCCCCGGGGTCGTAGTGGCGGGTGGGGAAGATTACAATGAGCAGTTCTTC.

This clone was recorded only once. V gene TRBV7-8 combines with J gene TRBJ2-7; 9 positions match TRBD2. Germline lookup yields CDR1 SGHVS and CDR2 FQNEAQ. Unmatched junction bases numbered 6, after V lost 5 bases and J lost 4 bases. The CDR3 loop spans 14 amino acids. The CDR3 DNA follows: TGTGCCAGCAGCCGTAGCGGGAGTAGGTACGAGCAGTACTTC. This sequence encodes CASSRSGSRYEQYF.

The rearrangement uses TRBV7-9 and TRBJ2-2, with D tentatively TRBD1 (5 bases). The CDR3 length is 17 residues. Germline CDR1 SEHNR, CDR2 FQNEAQ (reference sequence). V lost 4 bases to trimming and J lost 0 bases, with 15 bases between them. CDR3 nucleotide sequence: TGTGCCAGCAGCTCCCCCTCCGCCAGGGCGAACACCGGGGAGCTGTTTTTT. The encoded protein is CASSSPSARANTGELFF.

J is TRBJ2-1 and V is TRBV6-4; 10 nucleotides match TRBD1. Per germline, CDR1 MRHNA and CDR2 SNTAGT. This CDR3 is 13 amino acids long. Germline trimming cut 6 bases from V and 7 bases from J; bases unmatched to any gene: 3. CDR3 residues: CASSGQGGNEQFF. For the CDR3, the DNA is TGTGCCAGCAGCGGACAGGGGGGGAATGAGCAGTTCTTC.

The sample holds a few counts of this clone. This sequence joins TRBV29-1 and TRBJ2-7, with 7 bases lining up with TRBD2. Germline CDR1 SQVTM, CDR2 ANQGSEA. V lost 2 bases to trimming and J lost 2 bases; unmatched junction nucleotides: 6. The CDR3 loop spans 14 amino acids. Here the CDR3 reads CSVEFSGTAYEQYF. The CDR3 DNA is TGCAGCGTTGAATTCAGCGGGACCGCCTACGAGCAGTACTTC.

The J gene is TRBJ2-1, the V gene TRBV7-6; 7 bases line up with TRBD2. Germline CDR1 is SGHVS and CDR2 is FNYEAQ. V lost 4 bases and J lost 4; bases outside the gene matches: 10. The length of the CDR3 is 16 residues. CDR3 in DNA: TGTGCCAGCAGCTCTACCGGACTAGTCCAGTACAATGAGCAGTTCTTC. Translating it yields CASSSTGLVQYNEQFF.

The chain uses TRBV11-2 and TRBJ2-1; D ambiguous. The germline CDR1 and CDR2 sequences are SGHAT and FQNNGV. The germline V and J ends were trimmed by 3 bases and 2 bases, with 8 bases remaining between them. The CDR3 length is 14 residues. The CDR3 DNA follows: TGTGCCAGCAGCTTCATATCGGCCTACAATGAGCAGTTCTTC. The encoded protein is CASSFISAYNEQFF.

The J gene is TRBJ2-3, the V gene TRBV15; D is possibly TRBD2 (7 bases). The germline CDR1 and CDR2 sequences are LNHNV and YYDKDF (reference sequence). The CDR3 consists of 14 residues. V lost 8 bases and J 5 bases, leaving 17 bases between the germline ends. The CDR3 sequence: CATRPGEGGDTQYF. DNA of the CDR3: TGTGCCACCCGCCCAGGGGAGGGAGGAGATACGCAGTATTTT.

In DNA, the CDR3 is TGTGCCAGCAGCCCCATAGCGGGAGAGGGGTTTTTGGGGCCCTACAATGAGCAGTTCTTC. This codes for CASSPIAGEGFLGPYNEQFF. The J gene is TRBJ2-1, the V gene TRBV9; 9 nucleotides match TRBD2. This CDR3 region has 20 residues. Unmatched junction bases numbered 19, after V lost 4 bases and J lost 2 bases. Germline lookup yields CDR1 SGDLS and CDR2 YYNGEE. The full variable domain, with the rest looked up from reference TRBV9 and TRBJ2-1, is DSGVTQTPKHLITATGQRVTLRCSPRSGDLSVYWYQQSLDQGLQFLIQYYNGEERAKGNILERFSAQQFPDLHSELNLSSLELGDSALYFCASSPIAGEGFLGPYNEQFFGPGTRLTVL.

The J gene is TRBJ2-3, the V gene TRBV9; the match to TRBD2 covers 7 bases. J gave up 1 base and V 1 base, and 6 bases lay outside the gene matches. CDR1 and CDR2 from the germline V gene are SGDLS and YYNGEE. The CDR3 is 16 amino acids. The CDR3 loop reads CASSVPAGVGTDTQYF. The CDR3 bases are TGTGCCAGCAGCGTACCCGCGGGAGTAGGCACAGATACGCAGTATTTT.

For the CDR3, the DNA is TGTGCCAGCAGTCTCAGGGATTCTTACGAAAAACTGTTTTTT. Its protein product is CASSLRDSYEKLFF. This rearrangement joins TRBV28 to TRBJ1-4; D may be TRBD1 (5 bases). The V gene lost 5 bases and the J gene lost 8 bases, with 15 bases spanning the gap. CDR1 and CDR2 (germline): MDHEN, SYDVKM. The CDR3 contains 14 residues.

This sequence joins TRBV25-1 and TRBJ1-2, with 8 nucleotides matching TRBD1. Germline loops: CDR1 MGHDK, CDR2 SYGVNS. V lost 8 bases and J lost 3; bases outside the gene matches: 8. This CDR3 region has 14 residues. The CDR3 bases are TGTGCCAGCGCCGGGACAGGAGTTGACTATGGCTACACCTTC. This codes for CASAGTGVDYGYTF.

The chain joins TRBV27 to TRBJ2-5, with TRBD2 matching 7 bases. The trim removed 3 bases at V and 2 bases at J, leaving 3 bases unmatched. Germline CDR1 MNHEY, CDR2 SMNVEV (reference sequence). The CDR3 loop spans 14 amino acids. The DNA of the CDR3 is TGTGCCAGCAGTTTTACCGGGGGGCAAGAGACCCAGTACTTC. It encodes CASSFTGGQETQYF.

This rearrangement joins TRBV7-2 to TRBJ2-1, with 9 bases aligning to TRBD2. The CDR3 runs 16 residues. CDR1 and CDR2 from the germline V gene are SGHTA and FQGNSA. V shed 5 bases and J 13 bases; nucleotides not matched to a gene: 18. The CDR3, as DNA: TGTGCCAGCAGCCGAGTAGCGGGAGCCAGTTGGGCCAGACAGTTCTTC. It codes for CASSRVAGASWARQFF. Filled out from reference TRBV7-2 and TRBJ2-1, the complete variable domain reads GAGVSQSPSNKVTEKGKDVELRCDPISGHTALYWYRQSLGQGLEFLIYFQGNSAPDKSGLPSDRFSAERTGGSVSTLTIQRTQQEDSAVYLCASSRVAGASWARQFFGPGTRLTVL.

This rearrangement joins TRBV11-2 to TRBJ2-3, with D unresolved. V was shortened by 1 base and J by 6 bases, with 8 bases between the two germline ends. Germline loops: CDR1 SGHAT, CDR2 FQNNGV. CDR3 size: 13 residues. This CDR3 reads CASSLVSFDTQYF. The DNA of the CDR3 is TGTGCCAGCAGCTTAGTTTCCTTCGATACGCAGTATTTT.

This chain uses TRBV5-1 with TRBJ2-3, with 8 bases fitting TRBD1. CDR3 length equals 18 residues. Germline V gene lookup returns CDR1 SGHRS and CDR2 YFSETQ. V lost 0 bases and J lost 5; bases outside the gene matches: 14. The CDR3 protein is CASSLGTPWTGQRDTQYF. CDR3 bases: TGCGCCAGCAGCTTGGGGACACCCTGGACAGGGCAGCGAGATACGCAGTATTTT. Full variable domain (rest looked up from reference TRBV5-1 and TRBJ2-3): KAGVTQTPRYLIKTRGQQVTLSCSPISGHRSVSWYQQTPGQGLQFLFEYFSETQRNKGNFPGRFSGRQFSNSRSEMNVSTLELGDSALYLCASSLGTPWTGQRDTQYFGPGTRLTVL.

The chain uses TRBV9 and TRBJ1-2; no definite D call. This CDR3 comprises 12 residues. Trimming removed 3 bases from V and 7 bases from J, with 10 bases in between. CDR1 is SGDLS, CDR2 YYNGEE, per germline. CDR3 bases: TGTGCCAGCAGCGCCGGGGTCTTTGGCTACACCTTC. Its protein is CASSAGVFGYTF. The whole variable domain, remainder taken from reference TRBV9 and TRBJ1-2, is DSGVTQTPKHLITATGQRVTLRCSPRSGDLSVYWYQQSLDQGLQFLIQYYNGEERAKGNILERFSAQQFPDLHSELNLSSLELGDSALYFCASSAGVFGYTFGSGTRLTVV.

V usage is TRBV9 and J usage is TRBJ2-5; D remains ambiguous. CDR3 length: 15 amino acids. Trimming stripped 3 bases from V and 5 bases from J, with 17 bases between. In germline, CDR1 is SGDLS, CDR2 YYNGEE. CDR3 coding DNA: TGTGCCAGCAGCGCCAGGTGGCAGAATGAGGAGACCCAGTACTTC. This sequence encodes CASSARWQNEETQYF.

The V and J genes are TRBV19 and TRBJ1-2; D gene unclear. With 1 base removed from V and 6 bases from J, the gap between germline ends came to 9 bases. The length of the CDR3 is 13 residues. Looked up from germline, CDR1 is LNHDA and CDR2 is SQIVND (reference sequence). The CDR3 loop reads CASSIVFTDGYTF. The CDR3 DNA sequence: TGTGCCAGTAGTATAGTTTTCACAGATGGCTACACCTTC.

The chain uses TRBV28 and TRBJ2-3; no reliable D call. V lost 4 bases and J lost 0, with 8 bases in between. The germline V gene has CDR1 MDHEN and CDR2 SYDVKM. The CDR3 loop spans 14 amino acids. CDR3 sequence: CASSSSPSTDTQYF. In nucleotides, the CDR3 is TGTGCCAGCAGTTCGAGTCCTAGCACAGATACGCAGTATTTT.

J is TRBJ2-7 and V is TRBV6-5; 10 bases match TRBD1. The CDR3 has 14 residues. Trimming removed 3 bases from V and 7 bases from J; junction bases left unmatched: 6. Germline lookup yields CDR1 MNHEY and CDR2 SVGAGI. The CDR3 reads CASSYRQGASEQYF. The CDR3 coding sequence is TGTGCCAGCAGTTATAGACAGGGGGCGTCTGAGCAGTACTTC.

The CDR3 DNA reads TGCAGCTCGTGGGGGACAGGGGACCCTATCTATGGCTACACCTTC. Protein: CSSWGTGDPIYGYTF. The chain carries TRBV29-1 and TRBJ1-2; 10 bases line up with TRBD1. From germline, CDR1 is SQVTM and CDR2 ANQGSEA. J was trimmed by 4 bases and V by 8 bases; bases with no gene match: 13. The CDR3 totals 15 residues.

The V gene is TRBV6-1, the J gene TRBJ2-5; 7 bases are shared with TRBD1. From germline, CDR1 is MNHNS and CDR2 SASEGT. Trimming removed 6 bases from V and 2 bases from J; junction bases left unmatched: 6. This CDR3 contains 14 residues. CDR3 DNA: TGTGCCAGCAGCCGGACAGGCGAACAAGAGACCCAGTACTTC. Translation: CASSRTGEQETQYF.

This rearrangement joins TRBV11-2 to TRBJ1-1; unclear D gene. V was pared by 5 bases and J by 5 bases, with 15 bases between. There are 14 residues in the CDR3. Germline lookup yields CDR1 SGHAT and CDR2 FQNNGV. The CDR3 bases are TGTGCCAGCAGCGGTCCGGGATGGGGAACTGAAGCTTTCTTT. Residues: CASSGPGWGTEAFF.